These T cell receptor beta chains were read from a single sample in a study of T cells in Graves' hyperthyroidism and ophthalmopathy. TCRdb used MiXCR to reprocess the multiplex PCR reads, holding one entry per CDR3 protein. The sample has 640,000 or so distinct CDR3 sequences; 14% are singletons. Sequencing was performed on blood. The receptors come from a woman between 18 and 30 years old with Graves' ophthalmopathy. The CDR3 runs from the conserved cysteine through the conserved F or W. Where a row states a size, it is once, few, many or the class of an expanded clone; other rows omit it.

TRBV5-5,.,TRBJ2-2,CASTQTSALSGGELFF
TRBV19,few,TRBJ1-2,CASQSGLGANYGYTF
TRBV7-7,few,TRBJ2-7,CASSPWTGGSGSPREQYF
TRBV6-5,many,TRBJ1-2,CASSYTTSGRGYGYTF
TRBV20-1,few,TRBJ2-3,CSALPRLADTDTQYF
TRBV27,few,TRBJ2-2,CASSEDRATNTGELFF
TRBV27,few,TRBJ1-5,CASSRVSGGNQPQHF
TRBV5-6,.,TRBJ2-1,CASSSKPDLVF
TRBV2,many,TRBJ2-3,CASSEQAYTDTQYF
TRBV20-1,many,TRBJ2-7,CSALQGIPYEQYF
TRBV2,many,TRBJ1-2,CASYRQGRTYGYTF
TRBV12-3/TRBV12-4,many,TRBJ2-7,CASSPLAGGKYEQYF
TRBV7-9,many,TRBJ2-5,CASSPRTSGTWGQETQYF
TRBV11-2,many,TRBJ2-5,CASSFAETQYF
TRBV6-2/TRBV6-3,.,TRBJ2-1,CASSSSDPFRRNEQFF
TRBV12-3/TRBV12-4,.,TRBJ1-5,CASSLDPGQERNQPQHF
TRBV12-3/TRBV12-4,many,TRBJ2-3,CASVHTGTPISTDTQYF
TRBV2,many,TRBJ2-5,CASLIQETQYF
TRBV19,.,TRBJ2-7,CASSQQGHEQYF
TRBV29-1,many,TRBJ1-1,CSVLDRGDTEAFF
TRBV6-5,few,TRBJ2-2,CASSYSDRAGELFF
TRBV4-1,few,TRBJ2-1,CASSQDFPLASSYNEQFF
TRBV24-1,many,TRBJ2-3,CATSDEGLAGADTQYF
TRBV5-5,.,TRBJ2-1,CASSQEGGNNEQFF
TRBV2,.,TRBJ1-4,CASSELQGANGKLFF
TRBV15,.,TRBJ2-1,CATSRVLTRQFF
TRBV27,few,TRBJ1-3,CASRINRAGNTIYF
TRBV27,many,TRBJ1-5,CATKPHRDSNQPQHF
TRBV27,many,TRBJ2-1,CASSLAGVSYNEQFF
TRBV20-1,.,TRBJ1-2,CSAIPGQINYGYTF
TRBV30,many,TRBJ1-1,CAFLPGSPEAFF
TRBV12-3/TRBV12-4,many,TRBJ2-1,CASSPPRAGSYNEQFF
TRBV2,many,TRBJ2-2,CASSEALRRGELFF
TRBV11-2,.,TRBJ2-3,CASRPPPRTSTDTQYF
TRBV30,many,TRBJ2-7,CAWRTGSYEQYF
TRBV4-1,many,TRBJ2-7,CASSRGLAYEQYF
TRBV28,many,TRBJ2-3,CASSTPGRLSTDTQYF
TRBV4-2,.,TRBJ1-3,CASSQDEGGSPGNTIYF
TRBV6-5,.,TRBJ2-1,CASSYFTSGSGNEQFF
TRBV7-6,few,TRBJ1-5,CASSLDAGVSNQPQHF
TRBV12-3/TRBV12-4,many,TRBJ2-4,CASSPPTSGVAKNIQYF
TRBV6-4,.,TRBJ1-5,CASGLGADFQPQHF
TRBV12-3/TRBV12-4,.,.,CASSSHGTGIHHNEQYF
TRBV12-3/TRBV12-4,.,TRBJ2-5,CASSLYGQALKGETQYF
TRBV27,many,TRBJ2-5,CASSLGQGDQETQYF
TRBV7-8,few,TRBJ2-1,CASSSYARVNNEQFF
TRBV5-6,.,TRBJ2-7,CASSFSSREQYF
TRBV20-1,few,TRBJ2-1,CSALAGLYNEQFF
TRBV14,.,TRBJ2-7,CASSRRLAGLEQYF
TRBV20-1,many,TRBJ1-2,CSASDAGQGANGYTF
TRBV7-8,many,TRBJ2-7,CASSPIRLGLAGASYEQYF
TRBV13,many,TRBJ1-6,CASRSSGTGNSPLHF
TRBV6-2/TRBV6-3,few,TRBJ2-7,CASSPDRGLSPVYEQYF
TRBV6-9,many,TRBJ2-7,CASAFIGGYSSRHSYEQYF